Listed here are 8 T cell receptor beta chains from one sample, sequenced in a study of cytomegalovirus exposure and HLA in healthy donors. The PCR had 60 Vbeta and 13 Jbeta primers. The data were produced by immunoSEQ multiplex PCR, yet TCRdb's version contains in-frame clones alone and is incomplete. The sample has around 240,000 clones; roughly 87% are singletons. What was sequenced was PBMCs. All receptors derive from a woman between 40 and 55 years old in good health and CMV-seropositive.

This chain connects TRBV7-2 to TRBJ2-3, with D possibly matching TRBD2 (6 bases). Germline CDR1 is SGHTA and CDR2 is FQGNSA. The CDR3 totals 15 residues. V lost 2 bases and J 3 bases, leaving 12 bases between the germline ends. CDR3 loop: CASSLRLAITDTQYF. In DNA, the CDR3 is TGTGCCAGCAGCTTAAGGCTAGCGATAACAGATACGCAGTATTTT.

The chain recombines TRBV7-7 with TRBJ2-2; possible D gene TRBD1, 7 bases. Germline values: CDR1 SSHAT, CDR2 FNYEAQ (reference sequence). V was trimmed by 2 bases and J by 3 bases, leaving 13 bases between them. This CDR3 contains 16 residues. CDR3 nucleotides: TGTGCCAGCAGCTTAAACAGGGGAGGCGACACCGGGGAGCTGTTTTTT. This translates into CASSLNRGGDTGELFF.

The genes are TRBV5-1 and TRBJ1-6, with 9 bases aligning to TRBD1. This CDR3 region has 16 residues. Germline loops: CDR1 SGHRS, CDR2 YFSETQ. V lost 0 bases to trimming and J lost 3 bases; unmatched junction nucleotides: 1. The CDR3 here is CASSLDRGLYNSPLHF. As DNA, the CDR3 is TGCGCCAGCAGCTTGGACAGGGGGCTCTATAATTCACCCCTCCACTTT.

The CDR3 DNA reads as TGTGCCAGCAGCCCCCCAGGGTTGAGCTCCTACAATGAGCAGTTCTTC. Protein sequence: CASSPPGLSSYNEQFF. This chain uses TRBV7-2 with TRBJ2-1, with D possibly being TRBD1 (5 bases). The CDR3 is 16 residues long. V lost 5 bases and J lost 0, with 14 bases in between. Germline lookup yields CDR1 SGHTA and CDR2 FQGNSA.

This chain links TRBV19 with TRBJ1-2, with 8 positions matching TRBD1. Germline V gives CDR1 LNHDA, CDR2 SQIVND (reference sequence). There are 14 residues in the CDR3. V was clipped by 5 bases and J by 7 bases; unmatched bases: 9. This CDR3 reads CASSLRTGQTGYTF. The CDR3 DNA sequence: TGTGCCAGTAGTCTACGGACAGGGCAAACTGGCTACACCTTC. Variable domain in full (rest from reference TRBV19 and TRBJ1-2): DGGITQSPKYLFRKEGQNVTLSCEQNLNHDAMYWYRQDPGQGLRLIYYSQIVNDFQKGDIAEGYSVSREKKESFPLTVTSAQKNPTAFYLCASSLRTGQTGYTFGSGTRLTVV.

The V call is TRBV5-1, the J call TRBJ1-1, with 8 bases identical to TRBD1. V was clipped by 0 bases and J by 1 base; unmatched bases: 2. The CDR3 consists of 15 residues. CDR1 is SGHRS, CDR2 YFSETQ, per germline. The CDR3 nucleotides are TGCGCCAGCAGCTTGGAAACAGGGGGGAACACTGAAGCTTTCTTT. Encoded protein: CASSLETGGNTEAFF.

This chain connects TRBV28 to TRBJ2-7; D is perhaps TRBD2 (5 bases). CDR3 length equals 13 residues. Trimming stripped 5 bases from V and 3 bases from J, with 11 bases between. In germline, CDR1 is MDHEN, CDR2 SYDVKM. The DNA of the CDR3 is TGTGCCAGCAGTACAACCGGGATCTACGAGCAGTACTTC. Translating gives CASSTTGIYEQYF.

J is TRBJ2-3 and V is TRBV4-3, with TRBD2 matching 9 bases. The CDR3 spans 17 residues. The junction had 9 bases not matched to a gene; V was cut back by 1 base and J by 4 bases. CDR1 is LGHNA and CDR2 is YSLEER in the germline V gene. The CDR3 protein is CASSQVRGRGGADTQYF. The CDR3 DNA follows: TGCGCCAGCAGCCAAGTGCGCGGGAGGGGAGGGGCAGATACGCAGTATTTT.